The next 27 T cell receptor beta chains were all read from a single sample in a study of blood T cell repertoires in COVID-19. Assay used: immunoSEQ multiplex PCR; TCRdb lists only in-frame clones, some missing. The sample carries around 120,000 clones, roughly nine tenths recorded once. Sequencing was done on a sample of peripheral blood. The receptor set was obtained from a man aged 50-59 years with active COVID-19.

The V call is TRBV6-5, the J call TRBJ1-2; a weak D match, TRBD1 (6 bases). Per germline, CDR1 MNHEY and CDR2 SVGAGI. Trimming removed 4 bases at V and 8 bases at J, with 20 bases between. The CDR3 consists of 15 residues. CDR3 residues: CASSFRDKGAKGYTF. CDR3 bases: TGTGCCAGCAGTTTTCGGGACAAGGGTGCCAAGGGCTACACCTTC.

This chain connects TRBV20-1 to TRBJ2-5; D remains ambiguous. Trimming took off 2 bases at V and 5 bases at J, with 6 bases between the two ends. Per the germline V gene, CDR1 is DFQATT and CDR2 is SNEGSKA (reference sequence). The CDR3 sequence is 11 residues long. CDR3 loop: CSARLRETQYF. CDR3 bases: TGCAGTGCTAGACTTCGGGAGACCCAGTACTTC.

The chain carries TRBV2 and TRBJ2-5, with 9 bases lining up with TRBD1. Germline CDR1 is SNHLY and CDR2 is FYNNEI. V gave up 8 bases and J gave up 4 bases; unmatched junction bases: 11. CDR3 length: 15 amino acids. CDR3: CASGQDRGGRETQYF. The CDR3 DNA reads TGTGCCAGCGGCCAGGACAGGGGTGGTCGAGAGACCCAGTACTTC.

CDR3 DNA: TGTGCCAGTAGTACGTCAGGACAGCGCACAGATACGCAGTATTTT. Its translation: CASSTSGQRTDTQYF. This chain links TRBV19 with TRBJ2-3, with TRBD1 as a possible D gene (6 bases). The ends were cut back, 4 bases at V and 1 base at J, with 12 bases in the middle. The CDR3 has 15 residues. Looked up from germline, CDR1 is LNHDA and CDR2 is SQIVND (reference sequence).

The V call is TRBV24-1, the J call TRBJ2-7; 8 bases align to TRBD1. The germline V gene has CDR1 KGHDR and CDR2 SFDVKD. The CDR3 has 13 amino acids. After removal of 8 bases from V and 4 bases from J, the junction contained 6 bases not matched to a gene. CDR3 residues: CATKSNRGYEQYV. Here the CDR3 DNA reads TGTGCCACCAAATCCAACAGGGGGTACGAGCAGTACGTC.

The chain carries TRBV5-8 and TRBJ1-1; tentatively, D is TRBD1 (5 bases). Trimming left V 3 bases short and J 4 bases short, with 13 bases between. The CDR3 extends over 14 amino acids. Germline V gene sequence: CDR1 SGHTS, CDR2 YDEGEE. The CDR3 spells CASSSSMGGTEAFF. The CDR3 DNA reads TGTGCCAGCAGCTCGTCGATGGGGGGCACTGAAGCTTTCTTT.

The chain uses TRBV24-1 and TRBJ2-7; perhaps TRBD2 as D (6 bases). Germline V lookup: CDR1 KGHDR, CDR2 SFDVKD. This CDR3 has 16 residues. V gave up 4 bases and J gave up 6 bases, with 21 bases separating them. CDR3 residues: CATSETAGTLGGEQYV. The DNA of the CDR3 is TGTGCCACCAGTGAGACGGCCGGGACGCTCGGGGGCGAGCAGTACGTC.

The rearrangement links TRBV4-1 to TRBJ2-5; D gene ambiguous. Germline V gives CDR1 MGHRA, CDR2 YSYEKL. V shed 2 bases and J shed 0 bases, with 19 bases lying between them. The CDR3 loop spans 18 amino acids. CDR3 protein: CASSQLTRGAGYQETQYF. CDR3 in DNA: TGCGCCAGCAGCCAACTAACCCGAGGCGCTGGGTACCAAGAGACCCAGTACTTC.

The V and J genes are TRBV27 and TRBJ1-1, with TRBD1 identical over 7 bases. Looked up from germline, CDR1 is MNHEY and CDR2 is SMNVEV (reference sequence). The V gene end was trimmed by 2 bases and the J gene end by 4 bases; junction bases not matched to a gene: 7. CDR3 length: 15 amino acids. The CDR3 DNA follows: TGTGCCAGCAGTTTACTAGGCCAGGGGGGCACTGAAGCTTTCTTT. It yields the protein CASSLLGQGGTEAFF.

The V gene is TRBV7-9, the J gene TRBJ2-3; tentatively, D is TRBD2 (5 bases). The CDR3 consists of 15 residues. V was pared by 2 bases and J by 2 bases, with 11 bases between. Germline CDR1 is SEHNR and CDR2 is FQNEAQ (reference sequence). The CDR3 sequence is CASSLRLAFTDTQYF. For the CDR3, the DNA is TGTGCCAGCAGCTTACGGCTAGCCTTCACAGATACGCAGTATTTT.

V is TRBV5-1 and J is TRBJ1-1; the D is unclear. Germline CDR1 is SGHRS and CDR2 is YFSETQ. The CDR3 is made up of 11 amino acids. V was clipped by 5 bases and J by 1 base, with 3 bases between them. The CDR3: CASRQNTEAFF. In DNA, the CDR3 is TGCGCCAGCAGACAGAACACTGAAGCTTTCTTT.

This chain links TRBV19 with TRBJ2-2; 11 bases are a match to TRBD2. This CDR3 spans 16 amino acids. CDR1 LNHDA and CDR2 SQIVND come from the germline V gene (reference sequence). The junction had 10 bases not matched to a gene; V was cut back by 8 bases and J by 5 bases. The CDR3 region is CASSASGGYVTGELFF. CDR3 in DNA: TGTGCCAGTTCGGCTAGCGGGGGGTATGTTACCGGGGAGCTGTTTTTT.

J is TRBJ2-2 and V is TRBV3-1 (or the pseudogene TRBV3-2), with D maybe TRBD1 (6 bases). This CDR3 contains 18 residues. Trimming cost V 3 bases and J 6 bases, with 23 bases left between them. Germline lookup yields CDR1 LGHDT and CDR2 YNNKEL (reference sequence). The CDR3 bases are TGTGCCAGCAGCCATAGGGGGTCAAGGCGTCTGGGGTCCGGGGAGCTGTTTTTT. Protein product: CASSHRGSRRLGSGELFF.

The chain has TRBV2 and TRBJ1-1; TRBD1 might be the D (5 bases). The CDR3 sequence is 11 residues long. The V and J ends lost 5 bases and 11 bases respectively, with 12 bases between them. Germline lookup yields CDR1 SNHLY and CDR2 FYNNEI. The CDR3 region has the DNA TGTGCCAGCAGTCCCCAGGGTGGCGCTTTCTTT. This codes for CASSPQGGAFF.

As for this clone: This may stem from a read error, because a much larger clone lies one nucleotide away. Other DNA sequences within the sample encode an identical CDR3. The V gene is TRBV29-1, the J gene TRBJ2-1, with D possibly matching TRBD2 (5 bases). CDR1 SQVTM and CDR2 ANQGSEA come from the germline V gene. The CDR3 has 10 residues. Trimming pared 4 bases from V and 7 bases from J, leaving 5 bases between. Here the CDR3 reads CSVGGNEQFF. The DNA of the CDR3 is TGCAGCGTTGGCGGGAATGAGCAGTTCTTC.

This clone came up a few times. This rearrangement joins TRBV27 to TRBJ1-1; D is possibly TRBD1 (6 bases). Trimming left V 5 bases short and J 3 bases short, with 10 bases between. This CDR3 spans 13 amino acids. Per the germline V gene, CDR1 is MNHEY and CDR2 is SMNVEV (reference sequence). The CDR3 sequence is CASSRTGHTEAFF. The CDR3, as DNA: TGTGCCAGCAGTCGCACAGGGCACACTGAAGCTTTCTTT.

V gene TRBV24-1 combines with J gene TRBJ2-3, with 12 positions matching TRBD2. The length of the CDR3 is 16 residues. With 4 bases clipped from V and 4 bases from J, the junction kept 5 bases outside the gene matches. From germline, CDR1 is KGHDR and CDR2 SFDVKD. As DNA, the CDR3 is TGTGCCACCAGTGACCCGACTAGCGGGAGCGCAGATACGCAGTATTTT. As protein: CATSDPTSGSADTQYF.

This chain joins TRBV9 and TRBJ2-1; no reliable D call. Germline V gene sequence: CDR1 SGDLS, CDR2 YYNGEE. The V end lost 2 bases, the J end lost 0 bases, and 9 bases lay between the germline ends. This CDR3 contains 15 residues. The CDR3 protein is CASSVISSSYNEQFF. DNA for the CDR3: TGTGCCAGCAGCGTGATTAGCAGCTCCTACAATGAGCAGTTCTTC. Drawing the rest from reference TRBV9 and TRBJ2-1, the complete variable domain is DSGVTQTPKHLITATGQRVTLRCSPRSGDLSVYWYQQSLDQGLQFLIQYYNGEERAKGNILERFSAQQFPDLHSELNLSSLELGDSALYFCASSVISSSYNEQFFGPGTRLTVL.

To note about this clone: A junction end diverges from the germline sequence, so it may reflect a read error. This chain links TRBV2 with TRBJ1-1, with D maybe TRBD1 (5 bases). This CDR3 contains 15 residues. Germline loops: CDR1 SNHLY, CDR2 FYNNEI. CDR3 nucleotide sequence: TGTGCCAGCAGAGAGTTGGGGGGTCCGAACGCTGAAGCTTTCTTT. It encodes CASRELGGPNAEAFF.

The rearrangement uses TRBV5-1 and TRBJ2-7; 9 bases match TRBD1. V trimming: 1 base; J trimming: 3 bases; junction bases outside the gene matches: 8. Germline V lookup: CDR1 SGHRS, CDR2 YFSETQ. The CDR3 contains 16 residues. The CDR3 DNA sequence: TGCGCCAGCAGCTTGATCGGGGGACAGGGAGTCTACGAGCAGTACTTC. It encodes CASSLIGGQGVYEQYF.

The chain carries TRBV5-1 and TRBJ1-1; D gene ambiguous. Between the trimmed V and J ends, which lost 4 bases and 6 bases, there was a span of 10 bases. The CDR3 is 12 residues long. From germline, CDR1 is SGHRS and CDR2 YFSETQ. The CDR3 DNA follows: TGCGCCAGCAGCCCCCCCTCCGCTGAAGCTTTCTTT. It yields the protein CASSPPSAEAFF.

This chain links TRBV7-9 with TRBJ2-2; possible D gene TRBD1, 5 bases. The CDR3 is 17 residues long. V was shortened by 8 bases and J by 0 bases, with 19 bases between the two germline ends. The germline gives CDR1 SEHNR, CDR2 FQNEAQ (reference sequence). Here the CDR3 reads CASVLSQGPPNTGELFF. The DNA of the CDR3 is TGTGCCAGCGTCTTGAGCCAGGGCCCCCCGAACACCGGGGAGCTGTTTTTT. The variable domain in full, completed from reference TRBV7-9 and TRBJ2-2, reads DTGVSQNPRHKITKRGQNVTFRCDPISEHNRLYWYRQTLGQGPEFLTYFQNEAQLEKSRLLSDRFSAERPKGSFSTLEIQRTEQGDSAMYLCASVLSQGPPNTGELFFGEGSRLTVL.

V and J are TRBV24-1 and TRBJ1-5, with TRBD1 matching 9 bases. This CDR3 spans 18 amino acids. The V segment lost 10 bases and the J segment 6 bases; nucleotides outside the gene matches: 21. Germline V gene data show CDR1 as KGHDR and CDR2 as SFDVKD. CDR3 DNA sequence: TGTGCCACTCGAAGACCCTACCCCGGGACAGGGAAAGGTCAGCCCCAGCATTTT. Its translation: CATRRPYPGTGKGQPQHF.

J is TRBJ2-4 and V is TRBV5-1; D perhaps matches TRBD2 (6 bases). Per the germline V gene, CDR1 is SGHRS and CDR2 is YFSETQ. The CDR3 covers 17 residues. Trimming took off 0 bases at V and 0 bases at J, with 13 bases between the two ends. CDR3 DNA sequence: TGCGCCAGCAGCTTGGATTTAGCGGCCGTAGCCAAAAACATTCAGTACTTC. Its translation: CASSLDLAAVAKNIQYF.

The J gene is TRBJ1-5, the V gene TRBV27; D may be TRBD1 (5 bases). Germline V gives CDR1 MNHEY, CDR2 SMNVEV (reference sequence). The CDR3 covers 15 residues. V lost 3 bases to trimming and J lost 6 bases, with 15 bases between them. CDR3 loop: CASSLGPGSSQPQHF. The CDR3 DNA reads TGTGCCAGCAGTTTGGGGCCAGGGTCAAGTCAGCCCCAGCATTTT.

This clone has a handful of counts. The CDR3 sequence is CASSPRQGRNQPQHF. CDR3 DNA sequence: TGTGCCAGTAGTCCTAGACAGGGCCGAAATCAGCCCCAGCATTTT. This sequence joins TRBV19 and TRBJ1-5; 7 nucleotides match TRBD1. The V segment lost 5 bases and the J segment 4 bases; nucleotides outside the gene matches: 8. The CDR3 is 15 residues long. Germline V gives CDR1 LNHDA, CDR2 SQIVND (reference sequence).

V usage is TRBV29-1 and J usage is TRBJ1-1; no clear D gene. This CDR3 contains 16 residues. Germline lookup yields CDR1 SQVTM and CDR2 ANQGSEA. Trimming shortened V by 0 bases and J by 2 bases, and 16 bases separated the two germline ends. CDR3 nucleotide sequence: TGCAGCGTTGAAGATATCGGCGCCCAGGCTAACACTGAAGCTTTCTTT. Translating it yields CSVEDIGAQANTEAFF. The entire variable domain, with the rest obtained from reference TRBV29-1 and TRBJ1-1, is as follows: SAVISQKPSRDICQRGTSLTIQCQVDSQVTMMFWYRQQPGQSLTLIATANQGSEATYESGFVIDKFPISRPNLTFSTLTVSNMSPEDSSIYLCSVEDIGAQANTEAFFGQGTRLTVV.